This entry is about one T cell receptor beta chain. The data originate from a study of shared clonotypes between healthy human individuals. About the study: Per donor, CD8 memory used one plate, CD8 naive used two, CD4 memory used three and CD4 naive used three.

Germline CDR1 MNHEY, CDR2 SMNVEV (reference sequence). With V trimmed by 5 bases and J by 5 bases, 5 bases remained unmatched. The CDR3 runs 14 residues. Using immunoSEQ multiplex PCR, the repertoire was profiled, and TCRdb retains in-frame clones only, with some absent. Of roughly 2,000,000 clones listed, just over 90% are singletons. CD45RO-negative cells were positively selected for CCR7, leaving out terminally differentiated effector memory CD45RA+ cells. The chain uses TRBV27 and TRBJ1-4; 7 nucleotides line up with TRBD1. Sequenced: naive CD8+ T cells from PBMCs. The TCR comes from a man aged 18 to 29 in good health. Some clones in this sample may be carry-over from other donors' samples. The CDR3 is CASSHQGVNEKLFF. CDR3 coding DNA: TGTGCCAGCAGTCATCAGGGGGTCAATGAAAAACTGTTTTTT.